The T cell receptor (beta chain) described here comes from a study of vaccination effects on CD4 cells after COVID-19. This clone was counted a single time. What it binds is unknown. Sequenced by immunoSEQ multiplex PCR; TCRdb stores in-frame clones only, minus some. Counted here are nearly 45,000 clones, approximately 70% occurring once; the ten biggest clones make up around a third. V gave up 6 bases and J gave up 5 bases; unmatched junction bases: 8. Germline V lookup: CDR1 SGHTA, CDR2 FQGNSA. This CDR3 comprises 16 residues. With the ViraFEST assay, the study expanded antigen-specific CD4+ T cells using viral peptide pools, then sequenced them. CD4+ T cell isolation took place after approximately 11 days of culture. The infection with SARS-CoV-2 (confirmed by PCR) occurred in this person between March and December 2020.

The chain couples TRBV7-2 to TRBJ2-3; 13 bases agree with TRBD2. The sequenced sample was CD4+ T cells from PBMCs cultured with a peptide pool, obtained before COVID-19 vaccination. The sequence was collected from a human donor who had a prior SARS-CoV-2 infection. The CDR3 region is CASSYTSGGAGDTQYF. Here the CDR3 DNA reads TGTGCCAGCAGTTACACTAGCGGGGGGGCCGGAGATACGCAGTATTTT. The variable domain in full, with the rest retrieved from reference TRBV7-2 and TRBJ2-3, is GAGVSQSPSNKVTEKGKDVELRCDPISGHTALYWYRQSLGQGLEFLIYFQGNSAPDKSGLPSDRFSAERTGGSVSTLTIQRTQQEDSAVYLCASSYTSGGAGDTQYFGPGTRLTVL.